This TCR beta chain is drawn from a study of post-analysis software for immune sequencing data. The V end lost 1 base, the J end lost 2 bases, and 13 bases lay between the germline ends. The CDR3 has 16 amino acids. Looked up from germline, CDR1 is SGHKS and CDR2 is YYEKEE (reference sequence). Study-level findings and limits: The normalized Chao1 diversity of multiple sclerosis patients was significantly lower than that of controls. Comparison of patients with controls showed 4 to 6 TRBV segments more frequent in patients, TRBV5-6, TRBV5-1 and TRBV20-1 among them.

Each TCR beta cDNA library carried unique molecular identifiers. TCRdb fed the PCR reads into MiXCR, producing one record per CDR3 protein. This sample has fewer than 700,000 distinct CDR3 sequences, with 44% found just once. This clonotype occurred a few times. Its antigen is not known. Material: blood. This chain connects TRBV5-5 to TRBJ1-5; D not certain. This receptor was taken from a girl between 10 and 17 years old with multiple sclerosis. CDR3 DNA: TGTGCCAGCAGCTTGAGTGGCAGTGGCCGCAATCAGCCCCAGCATTTT. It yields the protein CASSLSGSGRNQPQHF.